This record looks at one T cell receptor beta chain sequence and its context. Its antigen target is currently unknown. Here the CDR3 omits its conserved ending phenylalanine or tryptophan, so a read error is the likely source. The library came from the immunoSEQ multiplex PCR assay. For the multiplex PCR, a mixture combining 60 forward primers for TCR Vbeta segments and 13 reverse primers for TCR Jbeta segments was used. A multiplex PCR assay on genomic DNA amplified the CDR3 region of rearranged TCR beta genes. Amplified TCR beta libraries were sequenced as 87-base-pair reads on the Illumina HiSeq System. In the source study's methods: A later analysis counted approximately 74 million unique TCR beta chains across the 500 to 850 repertoires, and some 11 million of these chains were shared by at least two donors. To remove PCR and sequencing errors, raw reads were error-corrected and collapsed into unique sequences using a nearest-neighbor algorithm that merged closely related sequences. To assign V, D and J gene segments, CDR3 sequences were aligned to IMGT reference sequences. For a sequence to be retained, a match of at least six nucleotides was required to both a V gene segment and a J gene segment. Rearrangements were classified as productive when the CDR3 lacked stop codons and remained in frame with V and J, and all other rearrangements were classified as non-productive. Following IMGT convention, CDR3 was defined as the stretch from the second conserved V-encoded cysteine up to the conserved J-encoded phenylalanine. The earlier analysis of fewer than 750 of the donors excluded sequences that lacked an unambiguous match to a single V gene segment. In an earlier analysis of some 590 of the donors, a V segment was called functional when productive rearrangements were above 56.7%, and segregating when the standard deviation between donors exceeded 5%. A statistical classification framework was built to diagnose cytomegalovirus status from the catalog of TCR beta chain sequences. V and J gene assignment, in a later analysis, came from comparing TCR nucleotide sequences with IMGT/GENE-DB human TR gene sequences. In a later analysis, CDR3 sequences and most-parsimonious VDJ recombination scenarios were assigned using the TCRdist pipeline. In a later analysis, each TCR beta chain was defined by its CDR3 amino acid sequence together with its V-gene family, and reads without a unique V-gene family were excluded. To address suspected cross-contamination and a sequencing artifact, a later analysis removed 592 highly shared, low-generation-probability nucleotide sequences. For each public chain, a later analysis derived a clonal expansion index from normalized ranks of inferred template counts within each repertoire. A later analysis computed generation probabilities with a VDJ recombination model fitted to out-of-frame rearrangements, and checked the results against IGoR. Hypergeometric tests were used in a later analysis to score TCR-TCR, TCR-HLA and TCR-CMV co-occurrence, with a repertoire-size bias correction applied to the TCR pairs. In a later analysis, false discovery rates were estimated by permuting HLA or CMV assignments 20 times. In a later analysis, co-occurring TCRs were grouped using DBSCAN, with TCRdist sequence similarity added in when clustering inside HLA-allele-positive subsets. Repertoires with fewer than 30,000 or more than 120,000 public chains were left out of co-occurrence clustering, as were several repertoires with anomalous nucleotide sharing. Drawn from immuneACCESS, this table holds only the in-frame rearrangements with V and J called that TCRdb kept. Clones are partly lost; checked studies trace under half to an unresolved V gene and leave the rest unexplained. Clonal size and the V and J genes are those of that table, whereas D and trimming came from the DNA. This sample holds 200,000 to 250,000 clones; about 72% were observed only once. Approximately 3.9% of the sample lies in the top ten.

These data come from a study of cytomegalovirus exposure and HLA in healthy donors (dated by TCRdb to about 2017). About the study as a whole: According to an earlier analysis of a few hundred of the donors, about 179 million T cells yielded 120 million or so unique TCR beta sequences and around 300 Gb of sequence data. An early release that covered around 590 HLA-typed donors contained approximately 320 gigabases of sequencing data and 75 million to 100 million unique TCR sequences. Among the roughly 390 genotyped donors, approximately 77% belonged to the genetic ancestry cluster associated with self-reported Caucasian donors. The study aimed to test whether signatures of past pathogen exposure could be identified by cataloging public T cell receptors. The T cell repertoires of several hundred subjects were profiled by immunosequencing and related to cytomegalovirus serostatus. Besides the first cohort of more than 650 subjects, a separate validation cohort made up of over 100 different subjects was used. High-throughput TCR immunosequencing, statistical association of individual TCRs with disease status, and machine learning were combined to predict cytomegalovirus infection status. In a later analysis, previously published TCR beta repertoires from 670 or so donors were re-analyzed and high-resolution HLA genotyping was added so that TCR occurrence patterns could be studied. The later analysis used no new phenotypic data to find candidate immune exposures, relying instead on TCR beta sequences and their occurrence across donors. To decide whether each TCR beta V gene segment behaved as functional or pseudogenic, an earlier analysis of fewer than 750 of the donors relied on high-throughput TCR beta sequencing. Alongside the repertoire data, information on donor age, sex, ethnicity and CMV serostatus was compiled. Genome-wide SNP genotypes for about 55% of the 666 donors were used in a later genetic analysis, which treated that subset as a discovery cohort. All discovery cohort repertoires had been generated using a single sequencing platform. Both class I and class II loci were covered by HLA typing, at four-digit resolution. The number of typed donors differed by locus: roughly 629-630 for A, B, C, DRB1 and DQB1; 500 to 550 for DQA1; some 610 for DPA1; and about 470 for DPB1. Because of strong linkage in the cohort, roughly five DR-DQ haplotypes were treated as single units for association and clustering. On average, 235,054 unique TCR beta nucleotide sequences were sequenced per donor among more than 350 genotyped donors of the cohort, with about 19% of those sequences being non-productive.

The cohort was made up of under 800 healthy bone marrow donors. All cohort members were sampled while nominally healthy, although unrecorded immune exposures were likely present. The donor tested CMV seronegative, placing the donor among the 352 seronegative members of the cohort. A peripheral blood sample was provided by each donor, and peripheral blood mononuclear cells were used for TCR beta sequencing. The Qiagen DNeasy Blood Extraction Kit was used to extract genomic DNA from the blood cell samples. Trimming costs V 0 bases and J 0 bases, and their ends lie 8 bases apart. CDR1 KGHSH and CDR2 LQKENI were looked up in the germline V gene. The CDR3 extends over 15 residues, inclusive of both ends. The DNA shown is the 45-base CDR3, in frame from base 1. Summary of the overall study and its limitations: V-gene and J-gene trimming of TCR beta chains was associated with a missense DCLRE1C variant in a later genetic analysis, and the association was replicated in an independent cohort. Correlated functional status among segregating V segments might be attributable to linkage disequilibrium, but an unknown experimental factor could not be ruled out. Assigning TCR associations to individual alleles was difficult when HLA alleles, especially DR and DQ, strongly co-occurred. In the study, roughly 160 TCR beta chains were listed as associated with cytomegalovirus. The earlier analysis of approximately 560 of the donors excluded roughly 16 rarely observed V segments, including chromosome 9 orphons, because counts were too low. In vitro tests confirmed that three of the cytomegalovirus-associated TCR beta chains recognize cytomegalovirus antigens. According to the authors, the approach could potentially be generalized to other disease states and immunological phenotypes. A later analysis found that HLA-associated TCR beta chains were more clonally expanded and had lower generation probabilities than equally common non-associated chains. Across donors, most TCR sequences were observed very rarely, whereas some public TCRs were present in many individuals. In a later genetic analysis, fewer N-insertions in productive TCRs were reported among donors in an Asian-associated ancestry cluster than the approximately 710-donor mean. Presence/absence analyses assumed roughly uniform sequencing depth across donors, an assumption that may not hold. Specific HLA alleles were associated with 15,000 to 20,000 TCR beta sequences at a false discovery rate of 0.05 in a later analysis. In an earlier analysis of 587 of the donors, most TCR beta V segments were observed in productive rearrangements about 87% or about 30% of the time, broadly matching IMGT annotations. The only immune exposure information available for the cohort was CMV serostatus. In a later analysis, several top co-occurrence clusters were reported to appear linked to parvovirus B19, influenza, CMV and Epstein-Barr virus. The classifier was reported to diagnose cytomegalovirus status with high specificity and sensitivity in both the original and validation cohorts. The sequencing pipeline was judged likely to have produced a cluster of highly shared sequence variants as a technical artifact. In a later analysis, most CMV-associated TCR beta chains were found to appear HLA-restricted, with HLA associations seemingly driven largely by CMV exposure. According to a later analysis, TCR association rates differed among HLA loci, with DRB1 alleles showing the most associated TCRs and HLA-C alleles showing the fewest. In this cohort, only TCR beta chains were sequenced, and detectable features were limited by the absence of alpha or paired-chain data. Some IMGT-functional V segments, including TRBV6-2 and TRBV6-3, could not be distinguished by the 87-base-pair reads and were therefore excluded. Because some donors lacked HLA typing at each locus, the association tests relied only on the typed subset. A further reported finding was that TCR beta sequences accurately predicted the HLA-A and HLA-B alleles for most subjects in the first cohort.

This sequence originates from a male donor in good health and CMV-seronegative. The chain couples TRBV18 to TRBJ1-2; the D gene assignment is ambiguous. Sequencing was done on a sample of PBMCs. The bases are TGTGCCAGCTCACCACCTGTCAGAACTAACTATGGCTACACCTCC. This codes for CASSPPVRTNYGYTS.